This T cell receptor beta chain was found in a study of post-analysis software for immune sequencing data. For the study at large: Disease courses included relapsing-remitting, secondary progressive and progressive-relapsing multiple sclerosis.

Study-wide points: In multiple sclerosis, normalized Chao1 diversity was significantly below that of controls. Batch-matched samples strongly co-clustered by F measure. Patients used five TRBV segments, including TRBV5-6, TRBV5-1 and TRBV20-1, more often than controls.

This clonotype appeared a few times. Its antigen remains unidentified. This CDR3 is built from 17 residues. Trimming removed 4 bases from V and 4 bases from J, with 24 bases in between. Per the germline V gene, CDR1 is DFQATT and CDR2 is SNEGSKA (reference sequence). TCR beta cDNA libraries had unique molecular identifiers. Each sample of roughly 0.9 to 11 million input T cells yielded roughly 500,000 cDNA molecules, so each molecule approximated one T cell. Via MiXCR, TCRdb re-called the PCR reads, giving one row per CDR3 protein. The data contain some 690,000 distinct CDR3 sequences, approximately 30% of them singletons.

V is TRBV20-1 and J is TRBJ2-3; possibly TRBD2 for D (5 bases). The sequenced sample was blood. The TCR originated in a girl between 10 and 17 years old with multiple sclerosis. CDR3 sequence: CSATTPMRVRQADTQYF. The CDR3 bases are TGCAGTGCTACCACCCCTATGCGGGTTCGACAAGCAGATACGCAGTATTTT.